Below, 6 T cell receptor beta chains from the same sample are listed, as sequenced in a study of T-cell memory formation after mild COVID-19. TCRdb analysed the 5' RACE reads with MiXCR anew, one entry per CDR3 protein. The sample consists of around 510,000 distinct CDR3 sequences, less than 25% of them appearing once. Sequenced material: PBMCs or a T cell subset sorted from them (not recorded which). The receptor source for this set is an adult woman who had mild COVID-19 (a few samples of this study predate the infection). Cell type and time point are not known.

This clonotype was seen a handful of times. The CDR3 loop reads CASVGRDRAYNEQFF. CDR3 in DNA: TGTGCCAGCGTCGGCCGGGACAGGGCCTACAATGAGCAGTTCTTC. The chain recombines TRBV6-2 or TRBV6-3 with TRBJ2-1; 9 positions agree with TRBD1. The CDR3 has 15 amino acids. Germline-derived CDR1 and CDR2 are MNHEY and SVGEGT. V gave up 8 bases and J gave up 2 bases; unmatched junction bases: 7.

The rearrangement uses TRBV30 and TRBJ1-4, with D uncertain. The CDR3 is 15 residues long. The V end lost 3 bases, the J end lost 0 bases, and 11 bases lay between the germline ends. The germline gives CDR1 GTSNPN, CDR2 SVGIG (reference sequence). In nucleotides, the CDR3 is TGTGCCTGGAGCTTGAAAAGAGCAACTAATGAAAAACTGTTTTTT. Protein product: CAWSLKRATNEKLFF. The full variable domain, its missing parts supplied by reference TRBV30 and TRBJ1-4, is SQTIHQWPATLVQPVGSPLSLECTVEGTSNPNLYWYRQAAGRGLQLLFYSVGIGQISSEVPQNLSASRPQDRQFILSSKKLLLSDSGFYLCAWSLKRATNEKLFFGSGTQLSVL.

This clonotype has just a few counts. CDR3 DNA sequence: TGTGCTAGTGCCCCTAGCTACGATACGCAGTATTTT. As protein: CASAPSYDTQYF. The chain carries TRBV12-5 and TRBJ2-3, with D maybe TRBD2 (5 bases). The CDR3 has 12 residues. Germline CDR1 is LGHNT and CDR2 is FRNRAP. V was pared by 7 bases and J by 6 bases, with 11 bases between.

The genes are TRBV12-3 or TRBV12-4 and TRBJ2-7, with 8 bases fitting TRBD1. The V gene end was trimmed by 5 bases and the J gene end by 4 bases; junction bases not matched to a gene: 10. The CDR3 runs to 15 residues. As DNA, the CDR3 is TGTGCCAGCAGTCCATTACGGGACAGGATGTACGAGCAGTACTTC. It yields the protein CASSPLRDRMYEQYF.

This chain uses TRBV20-1 with TRBJ1-2, with a weak D call TRBD1 (6 bases). The CDR3 runs 13 residues. Between the trimmed V and J ends, which lost 2 bases and 8 bases, there was a span of 15 bases. Germline V gene data show CDR1 as DFQATT and CDR2 as SNEGSKA (reference sequence). CDR3 sequence (DNA): TGCAGTGCTAGATCCGACGGGGGCGCAGGCTACACCTTC. Protein: CSARSDGGAGYTF.

The chain couples TRBV5-5 to TRBJ2-6; D unresolved. The CDR3 is made up of 17 amino acids. Trimming removed 2 bases at V and 0 bases at J, with 12 bases between. Germline assignment: CDR1 SGHKS and CDR2 YYEKEE (reference sequence). In DNA, the CDR3 is TGTGCCAGCAGCTTACCCAGGACGGCCTCTGGGGCCAACGTCCTGACTTTC. This encodes CASSLPRTASGANVLTF.